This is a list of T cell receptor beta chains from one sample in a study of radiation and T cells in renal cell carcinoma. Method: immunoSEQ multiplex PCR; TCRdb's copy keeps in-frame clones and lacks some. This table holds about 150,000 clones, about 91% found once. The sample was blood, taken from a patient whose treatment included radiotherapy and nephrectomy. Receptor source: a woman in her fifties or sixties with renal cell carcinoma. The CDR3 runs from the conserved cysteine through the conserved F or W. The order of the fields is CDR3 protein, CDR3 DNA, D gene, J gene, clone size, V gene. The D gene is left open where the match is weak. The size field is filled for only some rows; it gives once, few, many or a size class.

CDR3: CSASQTGNGYTF
DNA: TGCAGCGCCAGCCAGACAGGGAATGGCTACACCTTC
D: TRBD1
J: TRBJ1-2
size: .
V: TRBV29-1

CDR3: CASSESFRGRDGYTF
DNA: TGTGCCAGCAGTGAATCCTTCAGGGGTCGCGATGGCTACACCTTC
D: .
J: TRBJ1-2
size: .
V: TRBV6-1

CDR3: CASSLGLSRTGELFF
DNA: TGTGCCAGCAGTTTAGGTCTCTCCCGCACCGGGGAGCTGTTTTTT
D: .
J: TRBJ2-2
size: .
V: TRBV28

CDR3: CASSISISGNQETQYF
DNA: TGTGCCAGTAGTATATCGATCTCTGGGAACCAAGAGACCCAGTACTTC
D: .
J: TRBJ2-5
size: .
V: TRBV19

CDR3: CASSLIDAGSTDTQYF
DNA: TGTGCCAGTAGTCTTATAGACGCGGGGAGCACAGATACGCAGTATTTT
D: .
J: TRBJ2-3
size: .
V: TRBV19

CDR3: CASSLVGLQEKLFF
DNA: TGTGCCAGCAGCTTAGTGGGGTTACAAGAAAAACTGTTTTTT
D: .
J: TRBJ1-4
size: .
V: TRBV7-9

CDR3: CASWTGNYEQYF
DNA: TGTGCCAGCTGGACAGGGAACTACGAGCAGTACTTC
D: TRBD1
J: TRBJ2-7
size: .
V: TRBV2

CDR3: CASSLRPAGTDTQYF
DNA: TGCGCCAGCAGCTTACGGCCAGCAGGCACAGATACGCAGTATTTT
D: .
J: TRBJ2-3
size: .
V: TRBV5-1

CDR3: CASSPRGSGGAGTDTQYF
DNA: TGTGCCAGCAGTCCCCGAGGGAGCGGGGGGGCCGGCACAGATACGCAGTATTTT
D: TRBD2
J: TRBJ2-3
size: .
V: TRBV9

CDR3: CASSPVGQKMNTEAFF
DNA: TGTGCCAGCTCACCCGTGGGACAGAAAATGAACACTGAAGCTTTCTTT
D: TRBD1
J: TRBJ1-1
size: .
V: TRBV18

CDR3: CACPRDRGSPLHF
DNA: TGTGCCTGTCCACGGGACAGGGGATCACCCCTCCACTTT
D: TRBD1
J: TRBJ1-6
size: .
V: TRBV30

CDR3: CASSPRQGLEQYF
DNA: TGTGCCAGCAGCCCCCGACAGGGTCTCGAGCAGTACTTC
D: TRBD1
J: TRBJ2-7
size: .
V: TRBV5-5

CDR3: CASSQAVGGVRQETQYF
DNA: TGCGCCAGCAGCCAAGCGGTGGGCGGGGTGAGACAAGAGACCCAGTACTTC
D: .
J: TRBJ2-5
size: .
V: TRBV4-1

CDR3: CASSLGTNTEAFF
DNA: TGTGCCAGCTCACTCGGGACCAACACTGAAGCTTTCTTT
D: .
J: TRBJ1-1
size: .
V: TRBV18

CDR3: CASSIQGYNEQFF
DNA: TGTGCCAGCTCGATTCAGGGATACAATGAGCAGTTCTTC
D: .
J: TRBJ2-1
size: .
V: TRBV18

CDR3: CASSELGGSGNTIYF
DNA: TGTGCCAGCAGTGAATTGGGGGGGTCTGGAAACACCATATATTTT
D: .
J: TRBJ1-3
size: .
V: TRBV2

CDR3: CASSLAGQGDGYTF
DNA: TGTGCCAGCAGCCTGGCCGGACAGGGGGATGGCTACACCTTC
D: TRBD1
J: TRBJ1-2
size: few
V: TRBV6-5

CDR3: CASTQYGATGTQYF
DNA: TGTGCCAGCACCCAGTACGGCGCGACTGGTACGCAGTATTTT
D: .
J: TRBJ2-3
size: .
V: TRBV25-1

CDR3: CASSQDMVQNTEAFF
DNA: TGCGCCAGCAGCCAAGATATGGTTCAGAACACTGAAGCTTTCTTT
D: .
J: TRBJ1-1
size: .
V: TRBV4-3

CDR3: CASSEQGYEQFF
DNA: TGTGCCAGCAGTGAACAGGGTTACGAGCAGTTCTTC
D: .
J: TRBJ2-1
size: .
V: TRBV2

CDR3: CASSLYDNSPLHF
DNA: TGTGCCAGCAGCTTATACGATAATTCACCCCTCCACTTT
D: .
J: TRBJ1-6
size: .
V: TRBV7-9

CDR3: CASSASPGRPYEQYF
DNA: TGTGCCAGCAGCGCGTCGCCGGGACGCCCTTACGAGCAGTACTTC
D: .
J: TRBJ2-7
size: .
V: TRBV5-5

CDR3: CASSRGTGVSYEQYF
DNA: TGTGCCAGTAGCCGGGGCACAGGGGTTAGCTACGAGCAGTACTTC
D: TRBD1
J: TRBJ2-7
size: .
V: TRBV19

CDR3: CASSSLQGYTGELFF
DNA: TGTGCCAGCAGTAGCTTACAGGGATACACCGGGGAGCTGTTTTTT
D: .
J: TRBJ2-2
size: .
V: TRBV6-1

CDR3: CASSEQTNQPQHF
DNA: TGTGCCAGCAGTGAACAGACAAATCAGCCCCAGCATTTT
D: .
J: TRBJ1-5
size: .
V: TRBV6-1

CDR3: CASSLVSSSNTEAFF
DNA: TGTGCCAGCAGCTTAGTGTCCAGCTCTAACACTGAAGCTTTCTTT
D: .
J: TRBJ1-1
size: once
V: TRBV7-8

CDR3: CASSRRRGQIIANTGELFF
DNA: TGTGCCAGCAGCAGAAGGAGGGGGCAAATCATCGCGAACACCGGGGAGCTGTTTTTT
D: .
J: TRBJ2-2
size: .
V: TRBV5-4

CDR3: CASSGQGRGQETQYF
DNA: TGTGCCAGCAGTGGGCAGGGCCGGGGTCAAGAGACCCAGTACTTC
D: .
J: TRBJ2-5
size: .
V: TRBV2

CDR3: CASRWQAPTGGELFF
DNA: TGTGCCAGCAGGTGGCAGGCCCCAACCGGCGGGGAGCTGTTTTTT
D: .
J: TRBJ2-2
size: .
V: TRBV6-1

CDR3: CASSQAGVHAEAFF
DNA: TGCGCCAGCAGCCAAGCGGGGGTCCACGCTGAAGCTTTCTTT
D: .
J: TRBJ1-1
size: .
V: TRBV4-1

CDR3: CASSPGTPNTEAFF
DNA: TGTGCCAGCAGCCCCGGGACCCCGAACACTGAAGCTTTCTTT
D: .
J: TRBJ1-1
size: once
V: TRBV6-6

CDR3: CASSESAELVYNEQFF
DNA: TGCGCCAGCAGTGAGTCCGCAGAACTAGTCTACAATGAGCAGTTCTTC
D: .
J: TRBJ2-1
size: .
V: TRBV10-2

CDR3: CASTLQGREQYF
DNA: TGTGCCAGCACTCTGCAGGGGAGAGAGCAGTACTTC
D: .
J: TRBJ2-7
size: .
V: TRBV2

CDR3: CASSRRDRGRALFF
DNA: TGTGCCAGCAGCCGCCGGGACAGGGGGCGAGCGCTGTTTTTT
D: TRBD1
J: TRBJ2-2
size: .
V: TRBV13

CDR3: CASSRGQGRGNYGYTF
DNA: TGTGCCAGCAGTCGGGGACAGGGCCGAGGGAACTATGGCTACACCTTC
D: TRBD1
J: TRBJ1-2
size: once
V: TRBV6-6

CDR3: CASSLASSSEALKFF
DNA: TGTGCCAGCAGCTTAGCGTCGTCTAGTGAGGCCCTAAAGTTCTTC
D: .
J: TRBJ2-1
size: .
V: TRBV7-2

CDR3: CASSFLPQGSGTGELFF
DNA: TGCGCCAGCAGTTTCTTGCCACAGGGGTCGGGGACCGGGGAGCTGTTTTTT
D: TRBD1
J: TRBJ2-2
size: once
V: TRBV10-2

CDR3: CATSRDLSNLYNEQFF
DNA: TGTGCCACCAGCAGAGATCTATCAAACCTCTACAATGAGCAGTTCTTC
D: .
J: TRBJ2-1
size: .
V: TRBV15

CDR3: CASSLGLRNTEAFF
DNA: TGTGCCAGCAGCCTGGGACTTAGGAACACTGAAGCTTTCTTT
D: .
J: TRBJ1-1
size: .
V: TRBV5-5

CDR3: CASSPNGQQETQYF
DNA: TGTGCCAGCAGCCCGAACGGACAGCAAGAGACCCAGTACTTC
D: .
J: TRBJ2-5
size: .
V: TRBV7-3